Below, 20 T cell receptor beta chains from the same sample are listed, as sequenced in a study of blood T cell repertoires in COVID-19. The assay was immunoSEQ multiplex PCR, and TCRdb's table has in-frame clones only and misses some. Of some 260,000 clones listed, 75% to 90% are singletons. The material sequenced was PBMCs or T cells enriched from blood (not recorded which). The receptors derive from a man aged 35 to 55 who had recovered from COVID-19.

The chain recombines TRBV6-5 with TRBJ2-1, with D perhaps TRBD1 (6 bases). V gave up 6 bases and J gave up 4 bases, with 13 bases separating them. The germline gives CDR1 MNHEY, CDR2 SVGAGI. This CDR3 has 14 amino acids. CDR3 DNA: TGTGCCAGCAGCTCGGACAGTTGGTACAATGAGCAGTTCTTC. Its translation is CASSSDSWYNEQFF.

This rearrangement joins TRBV3-1 (or the pseudogene TRBV3-2) to TRBJ1-2; TRBD1 might be the D (5 bases). Trimming left V 2 bases short and J 7 bases short, with 14 bases between. This CDR3 has 14 residues. The V gene's germline CDR1 is LGHDT and CDR2 YNNKEL (reference sequence). The CDR3 DNA sequence: TGTGCCAGCAGCCAAAACGTACCGGGGGTTGGCTACACCTTC. This codes for CASSQNVPGVGYTF.

This clone came up a few times. This rearrangement joins TRBV6-5 to TRBJ2-5; 8 bases are shared with TRBD2. The CDR3 is made up of 14 amino acids. V shed 4 bases, J shed 2 bases, and the junction held 3 bases outside the gene matches. CDR1 and CDR2 (germline): MNHEY, SVGAGI. The CDR3 DNA reads TGTGCCAGCAGTTGGTCTAGCGGGCAAGAGACCCAGTACTTC. It encodes CASSWSSGQETQYF.

The chain carries TRBV6-8 and TRBJ2-2; TRBD1 matches at 9 bases. The ends lost 2 bases at V and 2 bases at J; junction bases unmatched: 6. Germline-derived CDR1 and CDR2 are MNHGY and SAAAGT. The CDR3 length is 17 residues. CDR3 DNA sequence: TGTGCCAGCAGTTACACGGACAGGGGACCTAACACCGGGGAGCTGTTTTTT. Translation: CASSYTDRGPNTGELFF.

The V and J genes are TRBV10-3 and TRBJ1-2; 9 bases line up with TRBD1. V was pared by 6 bases and J by 5 bases, with 10 bases of the junction left unmatched. The CDR3 sequence is 15 residues long. CDR1 ENHRY and CDR2 SYGVKD come from the germline V gene. In DNA form, the CDR3 reads TGTGCCATCAGCCAAGGGGACAGGGCCGTTTATGGCTACACCTTC. It translates to CAISQGDRAVYGYTF.

The J gene is TRBJ1-5, the V gene TRBV18; D call uncertain. Germline values: CDR1 KGHSH, CDR2 LQKENI. V lost 2 bases and J lost 5, with 19 bases in between. CDR3 length: 17 amino acids. CDR3 in DNA: TGTGCCAGCTCACCATTGGGTGGGAGGGAGTTTCATCAGCCCCAGCATTTT. As protein: CASSPLGGREFHQPQHF.

The count of this clone is one. The CDR3 DNA reads TGTGCCAGCAGCTTAGCGGTCTTGGCCAAAACCGGGGAGCTGTTTTTT. It codes for CASSLAVLAKTGELFF. The rearrangement uses TRBV7-2 and TRBJ2-2; D is unresolved. V lost 0 bases and J 5 bases, leaving 13 bases between the germline ends. CDR1 is SGHTA, CDR2 FQGNSA, per germline. CDR3 length: 16 amino acids.

This clone showed up just a few times. The chain is built from TRBV5-1 and TRBJ1-5, with D possibly being TRBD1 (5 bases). The germline gives CDR1 SGHRS, CDR2 YFSETQ. V lost 2 bases to trimming and J lost 6 bases, with 18 bases between them. This CDR3 region has 16 residues. The DNA for the CDR3 is TGCGCCAGCAGCTTACCCCAAATAGGGGCTGCTCAGCCCCAGCATTTT. Protein: CASSLPQIGAAQPQHF.

The table lists this clone with a few counts. The gene calls are TRBV18 and TRBJ1-2; TRBD1 matches at 12 bases. Trimming removed 1 base from V and 4 bases from J; junction bases left unmatched: 7. This CDR3 has 17 amino acids. From germline, CDR1 is KGHSH and CDR2 LQKENI. For the CDR3, the DNA is TGTGCCAGCTCACCACAAGGGACAGGGGGCCAAATCTATGGCTACACCTTC. It yields the protein CASSPQGTGGQIYGYTF.

Concerning this clone itself: The junction differs from germline at one of its ends, possibly a read error. The chain combines TRBV7-2 with TRBJ2-2; D is possibly TRBD2 (6 bases). The CDR3 spans 18 residues. Germline values: CDR1 SGHTA, CDR2 FQGNSA. DNA for the CDR3: TGTGCCAGCAGCTTATCCAACTGGCGGAGGGAGAACCACCGGGGAGCTGTTTTT. Translation: CASSLSNWRRENHRGAVF. The variable domain in full, with the rest retrieved from reference TRBV7-2 and TRBJ2-2, is GAGVSQSPSNKVTEKGKDVELRCDPISGHTALYWYRQSLGQGLEFLIYFQGNSAPDKSGLPSDRFSAERTGGSVSTLTIQRTQQEDSAVYLCASSLSNWRRENHRGAVFGEGSRLTVL.

The V gene is TRBV19, the J gene TRBJ2-1; D is possibly TRBD2 (5 bases). With 7 bases removed from V and 6 bases from J, the gap between germline ends came to 28 bases. The germline gives CDR1 LNHDA, CDR2 SQIVND (reference sequence). The CDR3 totals 18 residues. The CDR3 here is CASTTSGTGIAGGNEQFF. For the CDR3, the DNA is TGTGCCAGTACCACCTCGGGAACCGGGATAGCTGGTGGCAATGAGCAGTTCTTC.

V and J are TRBV14 and TRBJ2-7; 7 nucleotides match TRBD1. Trimming removed 3 bases from V and 3 bases from J; junction bases left unmatched: 14. The CDR3 is 17 residues long. Germline assignment: CDR1 SGHDN and CDR2 FVKESK. In DNA, the CDR3 is TGTGCCAGCAGCCAGCTTTTCAAGGGGACAGCAAGCTACGAGCAGTACTTC. It yields the protein CASSQLFKGTASYEQYF.

CDR3 nucleotide sequence: TGTGCCAGCAGGGCAGTGGCAACCTACGAGCAGTACTTC. It codes for CASRAVATYEQYF. The rearrangement uses TRBV27 and TRBJ2-7; D call uncertain. V shed 6 bases and J shed 2 bases, with 11 bases lying between them. CDR1 is MNHEY, CDR2 SMNVEV, per germline (reference sequence). The CDR3 loop spans 13 amino acids.

The chain combines TRBV7-2 with TRBJ2-4, with D perhaps TRBD1 (5 bases). The CDR3 has 15 residues. CDR1 and CDR2 (germline): SGHTA, FQGNSA. V was trimmed by 1 base and J by 1 base, leaving 8 bases between them. The DNA for the CDR3 is TGTGCCAGCAGCTTAGAGGGGTTTGCCAAAAACATTCAGTACTTC. It codes for CASSLEGFAKNIQYF.

V gene TRBV29-1 combines with J gene TRBJ2-5; 10 bases align to TRBD2. The CDR3 is 15 residues long. CDR1 SQVTM and CDR2 ANQGSEA come from the germline V gene. The V gene end was trimmed by 4 bases and the J gene end by 9 bases; junction bases not matched to a gene: 14. As DNA, the CDR3 is TGCAGCGTTGTTGGGACTAGCGATGGTGTAGTGGCCCAGTACTTC. This codes for CSVVGTSDGVVAQYF.

This chain connects TRBV7-2 to TRBJ2-7; possibly TRBD2 for D (5 bases). This CDR3 is built from 15 residues. Germline loops: CDR1 SGHTA, CDR2 FQGNSA. Trimming shortened V by 3 bases and J by 7 bases, and 19 bases separated the two germline ends. CDR3 region: CASSFETSGPREQYF. The CDR3 DNA follows: TGTGCCAGCAGCTTCGAGACAAGCGGCCCACGGGAGCAGTACTTC.

This rearrangement joins TRBV7-6 to TRBJ2-3; no firm D call. Trimming left V 1 base short and J 0 bases short, with 5 bases between. This CDR3 region has 14 residues. CDR1 is SGHVS and CDR2 is FNYEAQ in the germline V gene. The CDR3 loop reads CASSLGASTDTQYF. CDR3 bases: TGTGCCAGCAGCTTAGGAGCTAGCACAGATACGCAGTATTTT. Complete variable domain (other parts from reference TRBV7-6 and TRBJ2-3): GAGVSQSPRYKVTKRGQDVALRCDPISGHVSLYWYRQALGQGPEFLTYFNYEAQQDKSGLPNDRFSAERPEGSISTLTIQRTEQRDSAMYRCASSLGASTDTQYFGPGTRLTVL.

The CDR3 DNA is TGTGCCAGCAGTCCCCCGGGACAGAATCAGCCCCAGCATTTT. Its translation: CASSPPGQNQPQHF. The chain is built from TRBV27 and TRBJ1-5; 7 bases are a match to TRBD1. The J segment lost 4 bases and the V segment lost 5 bases, leaving 5 bases of the junction unmatched. CDR3 length: 14 amino acids. Germline V lookup: CDR1 MNHEY, CDR2 SMNVEV (reference sequence).

The chain links TRBV5-1 to TRBJ2-7; 11 bases match TRBD1. This CDR3 has 16 amino acids. The germline gives CDR1 SGHRS, CDR2 YFSETQ. V trimming: 4 bases; J trimming: 0 bases; junction bases outside the gene matches: 6. The CDR3 reads CASSLRTGGPSYEQYF. The CDR3 DNA is TGCGCCAGCAGCCTAAGGACAGGGGGCCCCTCCTACGAGCAGTACTTC.

This chain joins TRBV5-1 and TRBJ2-1, with 9 positions matching TRBD2. This CDR3 is 15 amino acids long. Germline CDR1 and CDR2: SGHRS and YFSETQ. The trim removed 0 bases at V and 5 bases at J, leaving 3 bases unmatched. The CDR3 loop is CASSLDGGRDNEQFF. The CDR3 bases are TGCGCCAGCAGCTTGGATGGCGGGAGGGACAATGAGCAGTTCTTC.